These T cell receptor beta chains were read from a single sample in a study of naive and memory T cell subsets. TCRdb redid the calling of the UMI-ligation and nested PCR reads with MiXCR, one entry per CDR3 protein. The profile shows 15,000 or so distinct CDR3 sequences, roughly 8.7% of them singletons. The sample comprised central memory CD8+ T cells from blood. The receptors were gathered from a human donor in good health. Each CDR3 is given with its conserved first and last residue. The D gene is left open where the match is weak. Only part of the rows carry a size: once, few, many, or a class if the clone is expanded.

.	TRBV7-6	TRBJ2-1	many	TGTGCCAGCAGCTCGGACCGGAACAATGAGCAGTTCTTC	CASSSDRNNEQFF
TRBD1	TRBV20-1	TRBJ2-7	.	TGCAGTGCTAGAGATTTTGACAGGGGCGGTTACTACGAGCAGTACTTC	CSARDFDRGGYYEQYF
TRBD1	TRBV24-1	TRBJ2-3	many	TGTGCCACCAGTGGCCGAACAGGGGCAGATACGCAGTATTTT	CATSGRTGADTQYF
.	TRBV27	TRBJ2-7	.	TGTGCCAGCAGTTTACAAAGGACCTACGAGCAGTACTTC	CASSLQRTYEQYF
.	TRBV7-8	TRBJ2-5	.	TGTGCCAGCAGCTTTAAAGAGTCCCAGTACTTC	CASSFKESQYF
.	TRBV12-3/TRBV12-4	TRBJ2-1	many	TGTGCCAGCAGTTTTGAAGCGGGCAAAGAGCAGTTCTTC	CASSFEAGKEQFF
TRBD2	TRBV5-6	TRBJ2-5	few	TGTGCCAGCAGCGTCGCGTCAGCTAGCGGGAACCAAGAGACCCAGTACTTC	CASSVASASGNQETQYF
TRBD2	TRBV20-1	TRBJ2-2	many	TGCAGTGCTAGAGATGTATACGCGGGGGGAGAGACCGGGGAGCTGTTTTTT	CSARDVYAGGETGELFF
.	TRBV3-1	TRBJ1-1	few	TGTGCCAGCAGCCCACCTGGGGGGGGCGACACTGAAGCTTTCTTT	CASSPPGGGDTEAFF
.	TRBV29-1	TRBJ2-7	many	TGCAGCGTGACTACCCCTAACCACTTTTACGAGCAGTACTTC	CSVTTPNHFYEQYF
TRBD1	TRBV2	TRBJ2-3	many	TGTGCCAGCCAATCCAGCCCGGGACAGGGAAGAGATACGCAGTATTTT	CASQSSPGQGRDTQYF
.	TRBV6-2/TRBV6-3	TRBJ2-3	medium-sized	TGTGCCAGCAGTACTCAGGCAGCCACAGATACGCAGTATTTT	CASSTQAATDTQYF
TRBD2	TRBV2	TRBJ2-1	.	TGTGCCAGCAGCGCCCGGGGGGGGAATGAGCAGTTCTTC	CASSARGGNEQFF
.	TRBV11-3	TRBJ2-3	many	TGTGCCAGCAGTTTATCGGACAACCCGCCCTCAGGCACAGATACGCAGTATTTT	CASSLSDNPPSGTDTQYF